Below, 7 T cell receptor beta chains from the same sample are listed, as sequenced in a study of preoperative IRX-2 immunotherapy in early breast cancer. Clones were sequenced by immunoSEQ multiplex PCR, and TCRdb holds only the in-frame ones, with some missing. The repertoire holds roughly 30,000 clones, with about 79% as singletons. Treatment indicated: preoperative locoregional IRX-2 cytokine immunotherapy. This sample was taken from a patient treated with IRX-2 immunotherapy. These TCRs come from a human donor with breast cancer.

The chain has TRBV11-3 and TRBJ2-3, with D possibly matching TRBD2 (6 bases). The CDR3 runs 16 residues. CDR1 and CDR2 (germline): SGHNT, YENEEA. Trimming removed 5 bases from V and 2 bases from J, with 17 bases in between. The CDR3 sequence: CASSGPFGGVTDTQYF. The CDR3 region has the DNA TGTGCCAGCAGCGGTCCCTTTGGCGGGGTCACAGATACGCAGTATTTT.

The rearrangement joins TRBV6-8 to TRBJ1-5; TRBD1 matches 10 bases. This CDR3 comprises 17 residues. CDR1 MNHGY and CDR2 SAAAGT come from the germline V gene. V was pared by 5 bases and J by 0 bases, with 7 bases of the junction left unmatched. CDR3 in DNA: TGTGCCAGCAGTAACCGGGACAGGGGATATAGCAATCAGCCCCAGCATTTT. It encodes CASSNRDRGYSNQPQHF.

The genes are TRBV28 and TRBJ1-2, with D possibly matching TRBD1 (6 bases). Germline V gene sequence: CDR1 MDHEN, CDR2 SYDVKM. The CDR3 contains 13 residues. Trimming pared 7 bases from V and 4 bases from J, leaving 13 bases between. CDR3 sequence (DNA): TGTGCCAGCACCTGGGGGGCAGCCTATGGCTACACCTTC. Protein sequence: CASTWGAAYGYTF.

This rearrangement joins TRBV11-3 to TRBJ2-7, with D unresolved. The CDR3 covers 15 residues. CDR1 and CDR2 from the germline V gene are SGHNT and YENEEA. Deletions cut 7 bases from V and 3 bases from J, with 19 bases between. CDR3 amino acids: CASTPWDTRVYEQYF. CDR3 DNA: TGTGCCAGCACCCCTTGGGATACCCGAGTCTACGAGCAGTACTTC.

V usage is TRBV11-3 and J usage is TRBJ2-7; D is unresolved. Germline assignment: CDR1 SGHNT and CDR2 YENEEA. This CDR3 has 14 residues. The V end lost 3 bases, the J end lost 6 bases, and 15 bases lay between the germline ends. CDR3 loop: CASSFPPGVGEQYF. CDR3 nucleotide sequence: TGTGCCAGCAGCTTCCCACCTGGGGTTGGCGAGCAGTACTTC.

In this sample, this clone turned up a few times. The chain carries TRBV19 and TRBJ2-5; 8 bases are a match to TRBD1. The germline V gene has CDR1 LNHDA and CDR2 SQIVND (reference sequence). V was pared by 0 bases and J by 4 bases, with 4 bases of the junction left unmatched. The CDR3 is 15 amino acids. The CDR3: CASSIDQQGGETQYF. The CDR3, as DNA: TGTGCCAGTAGTATAGATCAACAGGGGGGAGAGACCCAGTACTTC.

The V gene is TRBV11-3, the J gene TRBJ1-1; no clear D gene. Trimming took 5 bases from V and 0 from J, leaving 19 bases between them. The CDR3 length is 17 residues. Per germline, CDR1 SGHNT and CDR2 YENEEA. This CDR3 reads CASSPKPSREMNTEAFF. The CDR3 DNA follows: TGTGCCAGCAGCCCAAAACCGTCACGGGAGATGAACACTGAAGCTTTCTTT. Based on the CDR3 plus reference TRBV11-3 and TRBJ1-1, the full variable domain is EAGVVQSPRYKIIEKKQPVAFWCNPISGHNTLYWYLQNLGQGPELLIRYENEEAVDDSQLPKDRFSAERLKGVDSTLKIQPAELGDSAVYLCASSPKPSREMNTEAFFGQGTRLTVV.